Given below is one T cell receptor beta chain in context. Antigen: not known. These data originate in a study of cytomegalovirus exposure and HLA in healthy donors. Study background: The approximately 680 first-cohort repertoires and the 95 to 150 validation repertoires shared the same platform, a later analysis reported.

The V gene's germline CDR1 is SEHNR and CDR2 FQNEAQ (reference sequence). The trim removed 5 bases at V and 3 bases at J, leaving 15 bases unmatched. The CDR3 extends over 17 amino acids. Study results and caveats: Investigators reported over 150 TCR beta chains as tied to cytomegalovirus. CMV antigen specificity of a few CMV-associated chains was confirmed in vitro.

The method was immunoSEQ multiplex PCR; TCRdb's version includes in-frame clones alone and lacks a portion of them. The sample holds 250,000 to 400,000 clones, roughly 88% seen once. Sample: PBMCs. This clonotype was sampled from a man between 25 and 39 years old in good health and CMV-seronegative. This chain links TRBV7-9 with TRBJ1-2; 7 bases align to TRBD1. The CDR3 is CASSPWDRSEIDYGYTF. The CDR3 nucleotides are TGTGCCAGCAGCCCGTGGGACAGATCGGAGATCGACTATGGCTACACCTTC.